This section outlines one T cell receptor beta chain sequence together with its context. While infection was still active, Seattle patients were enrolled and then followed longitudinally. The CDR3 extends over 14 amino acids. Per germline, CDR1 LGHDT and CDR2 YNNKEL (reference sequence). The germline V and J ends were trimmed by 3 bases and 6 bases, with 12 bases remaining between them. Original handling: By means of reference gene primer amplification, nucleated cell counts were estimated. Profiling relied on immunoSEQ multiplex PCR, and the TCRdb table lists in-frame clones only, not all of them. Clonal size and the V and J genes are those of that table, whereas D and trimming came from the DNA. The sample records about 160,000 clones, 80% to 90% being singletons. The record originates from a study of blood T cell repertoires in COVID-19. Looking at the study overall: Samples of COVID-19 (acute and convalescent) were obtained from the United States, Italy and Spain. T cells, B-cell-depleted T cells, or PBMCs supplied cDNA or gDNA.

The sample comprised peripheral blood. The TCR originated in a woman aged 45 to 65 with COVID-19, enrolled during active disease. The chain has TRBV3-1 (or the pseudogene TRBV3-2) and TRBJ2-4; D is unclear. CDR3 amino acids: CASSHLSTGNIQYF. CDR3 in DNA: TGTGCCAGCAGCCACCTATCGACGGGAAACATTCAGTACTTC.